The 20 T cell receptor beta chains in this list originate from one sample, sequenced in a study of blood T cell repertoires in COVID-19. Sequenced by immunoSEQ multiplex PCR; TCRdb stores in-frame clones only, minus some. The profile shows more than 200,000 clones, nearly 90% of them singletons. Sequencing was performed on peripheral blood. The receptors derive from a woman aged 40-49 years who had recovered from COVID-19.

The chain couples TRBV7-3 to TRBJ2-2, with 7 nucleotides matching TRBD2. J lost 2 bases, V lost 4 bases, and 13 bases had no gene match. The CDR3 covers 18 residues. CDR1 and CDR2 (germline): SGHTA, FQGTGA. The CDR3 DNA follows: TGTGCCAGCAGCTCCCTGCCCACCGGGACTACCAACACCGGGGAGCTGTTTTTT. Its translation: CASSSLPTGTTNTGELFF.

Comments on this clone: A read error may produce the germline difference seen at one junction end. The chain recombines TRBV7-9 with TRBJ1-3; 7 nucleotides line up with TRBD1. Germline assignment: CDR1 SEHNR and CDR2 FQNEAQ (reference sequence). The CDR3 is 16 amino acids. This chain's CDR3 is CASSPDSRGQTLFGDF. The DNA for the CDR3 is TGTGCCAGCAGCCCGGATTCGAGGGGGCAAACCTTATTCGGGGATTTT.

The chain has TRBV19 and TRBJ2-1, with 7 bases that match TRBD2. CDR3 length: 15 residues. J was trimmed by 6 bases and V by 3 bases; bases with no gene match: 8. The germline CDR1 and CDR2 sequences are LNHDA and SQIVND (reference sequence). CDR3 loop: CASSIFAGVGNEQFF. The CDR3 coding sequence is TGTGCCAGTAGTATTTTCGCGGGAGTGGGCAATGAGCAGTTCTTC.

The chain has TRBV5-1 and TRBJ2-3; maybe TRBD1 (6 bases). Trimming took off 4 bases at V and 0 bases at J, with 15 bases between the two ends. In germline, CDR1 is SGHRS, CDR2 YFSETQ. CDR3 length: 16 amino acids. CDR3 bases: TGCGCCAGCAGCCCCGGGGACACTTTTAGCACAGATACGCAGTATTTT. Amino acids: CASSPGDTFSTDTQYF.

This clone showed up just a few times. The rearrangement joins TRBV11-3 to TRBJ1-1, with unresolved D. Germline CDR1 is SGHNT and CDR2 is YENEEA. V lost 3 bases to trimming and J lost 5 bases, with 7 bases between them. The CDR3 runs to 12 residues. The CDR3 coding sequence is TGTGCCAGCAGCTTCTCCGGGACTGAAGCTTTCTTT. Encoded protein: CASSFSGTEAFF.

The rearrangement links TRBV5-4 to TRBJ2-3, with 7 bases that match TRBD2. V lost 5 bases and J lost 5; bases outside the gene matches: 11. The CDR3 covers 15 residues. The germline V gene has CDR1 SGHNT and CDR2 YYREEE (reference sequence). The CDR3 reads CASRGGGEQKDTQYF. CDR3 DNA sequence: TGTGCCAGCAGGGGTGGGGGGGAGCAGAAAGATACGCAGTATTTT.

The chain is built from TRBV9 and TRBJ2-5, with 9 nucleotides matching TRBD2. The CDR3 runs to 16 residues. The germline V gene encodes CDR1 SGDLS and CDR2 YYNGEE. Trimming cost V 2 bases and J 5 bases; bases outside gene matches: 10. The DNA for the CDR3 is TGTGCCAGCAGCGTGGGGGCGGGAGGGCCTCCGGAGACCCAGTACTTC. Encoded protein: CASSVGAGGPPETQYF.

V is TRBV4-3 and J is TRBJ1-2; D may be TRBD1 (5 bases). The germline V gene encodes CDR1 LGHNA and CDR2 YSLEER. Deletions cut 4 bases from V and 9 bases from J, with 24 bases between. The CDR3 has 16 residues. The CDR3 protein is CASSRRRMETGGSYTF. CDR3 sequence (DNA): TGCGCCAGCAGCCGCCGGCGGATGGAAACCGGGGGTAGCTACACCTTC.

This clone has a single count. This chain's CDR3 is CASSQDSTGTQETQYF. The CDR3 nucleotides read TGCGCCAGCAGCCAAGACTCTACAGGGACCCAAGAGACCCAGTACTTC. The rearrangement uses TRBV4-3 and TRBJ2-5; weak D call: TRBD1 (6 bases). CDR3 size: 16 residues. The germline CDR1 and CDR2 sequences are LGHNA and YSLEER. The V gene lost 0 bases and the J gene lost 1 base, with 12 bases spanning the gap.

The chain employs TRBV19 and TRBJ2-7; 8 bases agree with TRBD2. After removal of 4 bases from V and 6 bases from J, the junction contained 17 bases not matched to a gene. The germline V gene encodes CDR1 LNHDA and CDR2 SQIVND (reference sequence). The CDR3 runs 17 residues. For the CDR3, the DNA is TGTGCCAGTAGTAAGAGAATGACGGGGGGGGTACGCCCCGAGCAGTACTTC. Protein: CASSKRMTGGVRPEQYF.

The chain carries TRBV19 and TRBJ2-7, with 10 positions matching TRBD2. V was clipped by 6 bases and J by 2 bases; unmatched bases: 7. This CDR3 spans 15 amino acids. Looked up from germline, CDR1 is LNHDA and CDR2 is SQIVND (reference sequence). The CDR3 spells CASRDSSGGTYEQYF. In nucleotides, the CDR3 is TGTGCCAGTAGGGATTCTAGCGGGGGCACCTACGAGCAGTACTTC.

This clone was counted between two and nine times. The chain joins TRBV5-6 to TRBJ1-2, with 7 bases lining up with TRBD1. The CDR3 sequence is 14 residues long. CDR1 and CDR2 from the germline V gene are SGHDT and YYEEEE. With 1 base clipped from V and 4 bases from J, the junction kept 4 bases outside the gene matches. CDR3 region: CASSLWGQSYGYTF. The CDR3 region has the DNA TGTGCCAGCAGCTTGTGGGGACAGAGCTATGGCTACACCTTC.

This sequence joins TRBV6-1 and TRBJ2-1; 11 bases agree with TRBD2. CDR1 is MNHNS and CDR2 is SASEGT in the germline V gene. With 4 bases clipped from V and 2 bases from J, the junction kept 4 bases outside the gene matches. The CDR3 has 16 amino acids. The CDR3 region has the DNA TGTGCCAGCAGTGGGTGGGGACTAGCGGCCTACAATGAGCAGTTCTTC. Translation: CASSGWGLAAYNEQFF.

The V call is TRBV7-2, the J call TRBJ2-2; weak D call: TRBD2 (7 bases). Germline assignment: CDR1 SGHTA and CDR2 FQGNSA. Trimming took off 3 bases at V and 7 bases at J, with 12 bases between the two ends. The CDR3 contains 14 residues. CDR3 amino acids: CASSLAGAGGELFF. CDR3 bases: TGTGCCAGCAGCTTGGCGGGGGCAGGCGGGGAGCTGTTTTTT.

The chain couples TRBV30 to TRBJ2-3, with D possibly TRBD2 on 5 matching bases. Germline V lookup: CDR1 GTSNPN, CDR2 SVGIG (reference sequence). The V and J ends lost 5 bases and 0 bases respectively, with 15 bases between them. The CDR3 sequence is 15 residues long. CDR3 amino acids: CAWQTNLLSTDTQYF. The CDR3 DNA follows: TGTGCCTGGCAGACTAACCTCTTAAGCACAGATACGCAGTATTTT.

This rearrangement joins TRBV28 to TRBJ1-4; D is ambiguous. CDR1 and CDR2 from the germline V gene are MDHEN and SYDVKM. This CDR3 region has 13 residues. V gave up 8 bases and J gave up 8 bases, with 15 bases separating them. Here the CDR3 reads CASYSQNGEKLFF. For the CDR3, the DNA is TGTGCCAGCTATAGTCAAAACGGGGAAAAACTGTTTTTT.

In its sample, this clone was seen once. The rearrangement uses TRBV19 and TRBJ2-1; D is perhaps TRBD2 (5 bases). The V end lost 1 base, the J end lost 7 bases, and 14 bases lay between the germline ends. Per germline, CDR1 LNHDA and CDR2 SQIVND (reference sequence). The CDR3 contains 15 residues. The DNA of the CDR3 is TGTGCCAGTAGTATAGGGCTCCCTTCGGGGAATGAGCAGTTCTTC. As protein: CASSIGLPSGNEQFF.

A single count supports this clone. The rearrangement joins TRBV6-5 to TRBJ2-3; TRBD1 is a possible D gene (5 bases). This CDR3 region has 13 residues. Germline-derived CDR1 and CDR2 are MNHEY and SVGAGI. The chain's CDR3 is CAIGVDGTDTQYF. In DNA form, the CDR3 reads TGTGCTATAGGGGTAGACGGCACAGATACGCAGTATTTT.

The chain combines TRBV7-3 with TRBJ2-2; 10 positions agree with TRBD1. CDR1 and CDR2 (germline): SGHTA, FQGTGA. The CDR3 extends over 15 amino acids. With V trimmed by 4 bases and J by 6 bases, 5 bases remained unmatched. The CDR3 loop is CASSSMGQGPGELFF. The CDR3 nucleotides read TGTGCCAGCAGCTCAATGGGACAGGGGCCCGGGGAGCTGTTTTTT. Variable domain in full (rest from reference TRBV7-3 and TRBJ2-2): GAGVSQTPSNKVTEKGKYVELRCDPISGHTALYWYRQSLGQGPEFLIYFQGTGAADDSGLPNDRFFAVRPEGSVSTLKIQRTERGDSAVYLCASSSMGQGPGELFFGEGSRLTVL.

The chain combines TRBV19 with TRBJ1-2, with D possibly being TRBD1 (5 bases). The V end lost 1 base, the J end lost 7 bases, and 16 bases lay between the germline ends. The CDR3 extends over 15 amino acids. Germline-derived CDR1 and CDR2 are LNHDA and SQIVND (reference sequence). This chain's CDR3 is CASSIVPPGQSGYTF. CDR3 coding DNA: TGTGCCAGTAGTATAGTCCCCCCAGGGCAGAGTGGCTACACCTTC.